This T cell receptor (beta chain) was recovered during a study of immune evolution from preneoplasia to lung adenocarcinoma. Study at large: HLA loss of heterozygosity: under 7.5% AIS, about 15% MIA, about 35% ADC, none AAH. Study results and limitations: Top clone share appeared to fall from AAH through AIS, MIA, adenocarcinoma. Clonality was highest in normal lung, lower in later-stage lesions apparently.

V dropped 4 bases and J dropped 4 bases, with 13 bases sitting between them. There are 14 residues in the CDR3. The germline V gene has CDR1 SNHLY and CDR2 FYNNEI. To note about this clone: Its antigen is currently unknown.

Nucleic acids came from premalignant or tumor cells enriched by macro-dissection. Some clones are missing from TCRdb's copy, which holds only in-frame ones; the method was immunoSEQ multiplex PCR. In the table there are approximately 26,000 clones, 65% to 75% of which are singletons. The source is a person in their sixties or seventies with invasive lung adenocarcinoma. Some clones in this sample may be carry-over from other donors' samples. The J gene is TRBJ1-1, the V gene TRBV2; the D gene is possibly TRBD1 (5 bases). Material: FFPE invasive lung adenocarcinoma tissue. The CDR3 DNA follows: TGTGCCAGCAGTGGAGAGGGGATGCTCACTGAAGCTTTCTTT. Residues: CASSGEGMLTEAFF.